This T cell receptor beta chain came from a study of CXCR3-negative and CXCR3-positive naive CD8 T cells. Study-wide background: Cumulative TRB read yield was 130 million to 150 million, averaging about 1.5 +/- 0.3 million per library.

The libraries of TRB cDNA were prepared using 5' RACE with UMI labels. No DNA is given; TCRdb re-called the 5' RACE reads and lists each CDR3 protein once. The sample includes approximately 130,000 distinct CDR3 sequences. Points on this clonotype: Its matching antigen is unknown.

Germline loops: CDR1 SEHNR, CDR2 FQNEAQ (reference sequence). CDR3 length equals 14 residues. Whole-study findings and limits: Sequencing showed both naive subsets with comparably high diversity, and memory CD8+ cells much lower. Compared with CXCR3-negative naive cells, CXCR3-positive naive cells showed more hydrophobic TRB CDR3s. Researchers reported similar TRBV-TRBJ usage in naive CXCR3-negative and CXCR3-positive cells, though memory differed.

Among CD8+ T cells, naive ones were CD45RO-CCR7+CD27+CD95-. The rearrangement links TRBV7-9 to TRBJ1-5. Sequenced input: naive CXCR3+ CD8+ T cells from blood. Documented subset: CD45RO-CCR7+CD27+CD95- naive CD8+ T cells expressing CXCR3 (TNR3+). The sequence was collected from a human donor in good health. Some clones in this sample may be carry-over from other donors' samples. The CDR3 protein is CASSHAGSYQPQHF.